This T cell receptor beta chain was captured in a study of T cell changes during pregnancy in multiple sclerosis. Generated by immunoSEQ multiplex PCR, the TCRdb table keeps only in-frame clones and is missing some. This sample carries some 110,000 clones, roughly 89% of them seen once, and the ten largest clones take roughly 1.6%. This CDR3 has 15 residues. Germline trimming cut 6 bases from V and 0 bases from J; bases unmatched to any gene: 8. CDR1 and CDR2 (germline): MNHEY, SVGAGI. Sequenced material: peripheral blood, taken before pregnancy. The chain employs TRBV6-5 and TRBJ2-7, with 7 bases fitting TRBD2. This TCR came from a female donor with multiple sclerosis, enrolled in a pregnancy study. CDR3 DNA sequence: TGTGCCAGCAGAAGAAGCGGGGTAAGCTCCTACGAGCAGTACTTC. Residues: CASRRSGVSSYEQYF.